These 8 T cell receptor beta chains were all obtained from the same sample, sequenced in a study of shared clonotypes between healthy human individuals. In the naive CD8 group, cells lacked CD45RO and were positively selected for CCR7, so terminally differentiated effector memory CD45RA+ cells were left out. Some clones are missing from TCRdb's copy, which holds only in-frame ones; the method was immunoSEQ multiplex PCR. The table includes more than 550,000 clones, approximately 90% detected once. Sequenced: naive CD8+ T cells sorted from blood. The receptors come from a man under 40 in good health.

The chain combines TRBV6-1 with TRBJ2-7, with 9 bases identical to TRBD1. Looked up from germline, CDR1 is MNHNS and CDR2 is SASEGT. V shed 4 bases, J shed 3 bases, and the junction held 4 bases outside the gene matches. The CDR3 totals 14 residues. The CDR3 loop reads CASSVGQGRYEQYF. For the CDR3, the DNA is TGTGCCAGCAGTGTGGGACAGGGACGCTACGAGCAGTACTTC.

The V and J genes are TRBV4-3 and TRBJ2-1; perhaps TRBD1 as D (6 bases). Germline V gives CDR1 LGHNA, CDR2 YSLEER. The CDR3 has 15 residues. Trimming took 0 bases from V and 7 from J, leaving 13 bases between them. CDR3 in amino acids: CASSQDGQGKNEQFF. The DNA of the CDR3 is TGCGCCAGCAGCCAAGATGGGCAGGGGAAAAATGAGCAGTTCTTC.

The V call is TRBV2, the J call TRBJ1-1, with 7 bases lining up with TRBD1. The CDR3 runs to 14 residues. Unmatched junction bases numbered 3, after V lost 4 bases and J lost 1 base. CDR1 is SNHLY, CDR2 FYNNEI, per germline. CDR3 in amino acids: CASSGQGSNTEAFF. In nucleotides, the CDR3 is TGTGCCAGCAGTGGACAGGGTTCGAACACTGAAGCTTTCTTT.

On this clone: Mismatch with germline at one junction end may stem from a read error. V is TRBV7-9 and J is TRBJ2-7, with 8 bases fitting TRBD1. The CDR3 has 12 amino acids. The germline V gene has CDR1 SEHNR and CDR2 FQNEAQ (reference sequence). The CDR3 sequence is CASSLGTGPKSF. The DNA for the CDR3 is TGTGCCAGCAGCTTGGGGACAGGCCCTAAATCATTC.

This clone was counted a few times. The gene calls are TRBV10-1 and TRBJ2-7; 7 bases line up with TRBD1. CDR3 length equals 16 residues. V was pared by 0 bases and J by 5 bases, with 10 bases of the junction left unmatched. Per germline, CDR1 WNHNN and CDR2 SYGVQD (reference sequence). The CDR3: CASSESTGFDGHEQYF. CDR3 coding DNA: TGCGCCAGCAGTGAGTCGACAGGGTTCGACGGCCACGAGCAGTACTTC.

This clone occurred a few times. The chain carries TRBV6-5 and TRBJ2-7; TRBD2 matches at 7 bases. The germline CDR1 and CDR2 sequences are MNHEY and SVGAGI. CDR3 length: 13 residues. Trimming took 7 bases from V and 3 from J; bases not matched to a gene: 6. The CDR3 DNA reads TGTGCCAGCAACAAAGCGGGATTCTACGAGCAGTACTTC. It encodes CASNKAGFYEQYF.

This chain connects TRBV2 to TRBJ2-1, with D perhaps TRBD2 (6 bases). The V and J ends lost 8 bases and 13 bases respectively, with 15 bases between them. Germline-derived CDR1 and CDR2 are SNHLY and FYNNEI. This CDR3 is built from 11 residues. The CDR3 DNA reads TGTGCCAGCTACGGCGGGAATGGACAGTTCTTC. Translated, it gives CASYGGNGQFF.

The gene calls are TRBV2 and TRBJ2-7; weak D call: TRBD1 (6 bases). Germline lookup yields CDR1 SNHLY and CDR2 FYNNEI. V gave up 5 bases and J gave up 1 base, with 12 bases separating them. The CDR3 has 14 residues. The CDR3 DNA sequence: TGTGCCAGCAGTTTGACAGGCGGGTCCTACGAGCAGTACTTC. It encodes CASSLTGGSYEQYF.